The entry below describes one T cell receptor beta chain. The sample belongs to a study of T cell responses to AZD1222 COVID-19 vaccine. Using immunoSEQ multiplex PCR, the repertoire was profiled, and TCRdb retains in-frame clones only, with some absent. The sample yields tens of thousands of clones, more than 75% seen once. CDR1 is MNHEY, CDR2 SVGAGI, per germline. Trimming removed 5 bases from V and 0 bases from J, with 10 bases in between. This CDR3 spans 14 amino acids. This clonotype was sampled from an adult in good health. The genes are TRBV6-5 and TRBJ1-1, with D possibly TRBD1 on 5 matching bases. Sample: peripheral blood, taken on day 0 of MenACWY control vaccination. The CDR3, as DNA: TGTGCCAGCAGTACGACAGCGATGAACACTGAAGCTTTCTTT. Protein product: CASSTTAMNTEAFF.